This TCR beta chain is from a study of blood T cell repertoires in COVID-19. This clone was detected once. The ends lost 9 bases at V and 6 bases at J; junction bases unmatched: 6. This CDR3 is 12 amino acids long. Germline V CDR1 and CDR2: SNHLY, FYNNEI. Data came from immunoSEQ multiplex PCR; TCRdb stores just in-frame clones and leaves some out. Of some 32,000 clones in the sample, roughly 84% were seen once. This TCR came from a man in his 60s with active COVID-19. V gene TRBV2 combines with J gene TRBJ2-7, with 9 bases identical to TRBD1. The sequenced material came from peripheral blood. CDR3 bases: TGTGCCAGTAAACAGGGGGCGGGCGAGCAGTACTTC. Its protein is CASKQGAGEQYF.